A single sample is the source of the 17 T cell receptor beta chains below, sequenced in a study of Graves' ophthalmopathy and Graves' hyperthyroidism. Using RNA transcripts, the TCR beta CDR3 regions were amplified. Amplification began with first-round RT-PCR using HTBI primers, then second-round multiplex PCR was performed. TCRdb redid the calling of the multiplex PCR reads with MiXCR, one entry per CDR3 protein. Of hundreds of thousands of distinct CDR3 sequences listed, roughly 41% were seen once; the top ten hold under 3.5%. The material sequenced was peripheral blood. Receptors originate from an adult man with Graves' ophthalmopathy.

The J gene is TRBJ2-5, the V gene TRBV25-1, with 7 positions matching TRBD2. Germline loops: CDR1 MGHDK, CDR2 SYGVNS. After removal of 6 bases from V and 2 bases from J, the junction contained 3 bases not matched to a gene. This CDR3 is 13 amino acids long. CDR3 sequence reads: CASRGGAQETQYF. CDR3 DNA sequence: TGTGCCAGCAGGGGAGGGGCTCAAGAGACCCAGTACTTC.

This clonotype was seen many times. The chain combines TRBV20-1 with TRBJ1-2, with 7 bases fitting TRBD1. Germline V lookup: CDR1 DFQATT, CDR2 SNEGSKA (reference sequence). Trimming took 3 bases from V and 2 from J; bases not matched to a gene: 3. CDR3 length equals 13 residues. The CDR3 here is CSASLGGNYGYTF. As DNA, the CDR3 is TGCAGTGCTAGTTTAGGGGGCAACTATGGCTACACCTTC.

CDR3 nucleotides: TGTGCCGCAAGACCCGGGACAGGGAGGGGTGAAGCTTTCTTT. Residues: CAARPGTGRGEAFF. The chain employs TRBV5-8 and TRBJ1-1; TRBD1 matches 9 bases. CDR1 is SGHTS, CDR2 YDEGEE, per germline. The CDR3 is 14 amino acids. J lost 7 bases, V lost 10 bases, and 14 bases had no gene match.

There are many counts of this clonotype. CDR3 amino acids: CASSKLAADQETQYF. The CDR3, as DNA: TGTGCCAGCAGCAAACTAGCAGCTGATCAAGAGACCCAGTACTTC. This chain links TRBV6-5 with TRBJ2-5; D may be TRBD2 (6 bases). The CDR3 sequence is 15 residues long. V shed 6 bases and J shed 2 bases, with 16 bases lying between them. Germline V gives CDR1 MNHEY, CDR2 SVGAGI.

This clonotype has only one observation. V gene TRBV25-1 combines with J gene TRBJ1-2, with 10 bases matching TRBD1. The length of the CDR3 is 16 residues. Germline CDR1 is MGHDK and CDR2 is SYGVNS. The ends lost 2 bases at V and 0 bases at J; junction bases unmatched: 3. Written as DNA, the CDR3 is TGTGCCAGCAGTGAACGGGGGACAGGGGCTAACTATGGCTACACCTTC. Translating it yields CASSERGTGANYGYTF.

Ten or more counts support this clonotype. J is TRBJ2-2 and V is TRBV13; 8 bases are shared with TRBD1. Germline V lookup: CDR1 PRHDT, CDR2 FYEKMQ (reference sequence). V lost 0 bases, J lost 3 bases, and 6 bases stayed unmatched. This CDR3 has 17 residues. The CDR3 nucleotides read TGTGCCAGCAGCTTAGGGGACAGGGCAATGTACACCGGGGAGCTGTTTTTT. It is translated as CASSLGDRAMYTGELFF.

The rearrangement joins TRBV15 to TRBJ2-1, with TRBD2 identical over 9 bases. Germline CDR1 reads LNHNV; CDR2 reads YYDKDF (reference sequence). Trimming cost V 5 bases and J 5 bases; bases outside gene matches: 4. The CDR3 is 14 amino acids. CDR3 bases: TGTGCCACCAGCGGCCTAGCGGGGAACAATGAGCAGTTCTTC. The encoded protein is CATSGLAGNNEQFF.

CDR3 loop: CAIMQTGDEQFF. In DNA, the CDR3 is TGTGCCATCATGCAGACAGGGGATGAGCAGTTCTTC. The rearrangement uses TRBV10-3 and TRBJ2-1, with 8 bases identical to TRBD1. V was pared by 7 bases and J by 8 bases, with 4 bases of the junction left unmatched. The CDR3 covers 12 residues. Per germline, CDR1 ENHRY and CDR2 SYGVKD.

In regard to this clonotype: Since a much larger clone is just one base distant, this may be a read error. The gene calls are TRBV13 and TRBJ2-7; 9 nucleotides agree with TRBD2. Germline-derived CDR1 and CDR2 are PRHDT and FYEKMQ (reference sequence). The CDR3 covers 14 residues. DNA of the CDR3: TGTGCCAGCAGTGAAGCTAGCGGGACCTACGAGCAGCACTTC. This codes for CASSEASGTYEQHF.

This clonotype was seen repeatedly, ten times or more. One end of the junction is discordant with germline, which a read error may explain. The chain carries TRBV5-6 and TRBJ1-1; 9 bases are shared with TRBD1. Germline CDR1 and CDR2: SGHDT and YYEEEE. The CDR3 runs 14 residues. CDR3 loop: CASSLGQGFSEAFF. The CDR3 nucleotides are TGTGCCAGCAGTTTGGGACAGGGTTTCAGTGAAGCTTTCTTT.

This clonotype showed up many times. This chain connects TRBV7-2 to TRBJ1-4; no firm D call. Deletions cut 3 bases from V and 5 bases from J, with 10 bases between. Germline lookup yields CDR1 SGHTA and CDR2 FQGNSA. The CDR3 is made up of 14 amino acids. Written as DNA, the CDR3 is TGTGCCAGCAGCTTGTCGGACCACAATGAAAAACTGTTTTTT. This sequence encodes CASSLSDHNEKLFF.

With respect to this clonotype: A much larger clone differs by one base, so this may be a read error. This rearrangement joins TRBV7-8 to TRBJ1-1; the D gene is possibly TRBD1 (6 bases). V lost 1 base, J lost 1 base, and 7 bases lay in between. Germline V lookup: CDR1 SGHVS, CDR2 FQNEAQ. This CDR3 is 14 amino acids long. This CDR3 reads CASSLGDKNTEAFF. The CDR3 DNA follows: TGTGCCAGCAGCTTAGGGGACAAGAACACTGAAGCTTTCTTT.

In its sample, this clonotype was seen a few times. The CDR3: CASSLGITNEKLFF. CDR3 DNA sequence: TGTGCCAGTAGTCTCGGGATTACTAATGAAAAACTGTTTTTT. J is TRBJ1-4 and V is TRBV19, with unresolved D. V was trimmed by 5 bases and J by 2 bases, leaving 9 bases between them. This CDR3 spans 14 amino acids. In germline, CDR1 is LNHDA, CDR2 SQIVND (reference sequence).

In its sample, this clonotype was seen many times. V is TRBV10-3 and J is TRBJ2-2, with 9 bases that match TRBD1. The germline V gene has CDR1 ENHRY and CDR2 SYGVKD. The trim removed 6 bases at V and 5 bases at J, leaving 4 bases unmatched. There are 14 residues in the CDR3. The CDR3 DNA follows: TGTGCCATCAGGGGACAGGGATCGACCGGGGAGCTGTTTTTT. It encodes CAIRGQGSTGELFF.

This clonotype was seen a few times. The chain joins TRBV19 to TRBJ2-2; 9 bases are shared with TRBD1. V was pared by 4 bases and J by 5 bases, with 8 bases of the junction left unmatched. Germline V gene data show CDR1 as LNHDA and CDR2 as SQIVND (reference sequence). The CDR3 is 16 amino acids. In nucleotides, the CDR3 is TGTGCCAGTAGTACCCGGGACAGGGCGGTGACCGGGGAGCTGTTTTTT. Translation: CASSTRDRAVTGELFF.

Regarding this clonotype: A clone one base away is much larger, so this may be a read error. The chain uses TRBV15 and TRBJ2-7; TRBD1 matches 8 bases. Per germline, CDR1 LNHNV and CDR2 YYDKDF (reference sequence). The V and J ends lost 5 bases and 3 bases, in that order; junction bases with no gene match: 3. CDR3 size: 13 residues. The CDR3 DNA follows: TGTGCCACCAGCTCGGACAGGGACTACGAGCAGTACTTC. It codes for CATSSDRDYEQYF.

In nucleotides, the CDR3 is TGTGCCAGGGTAGGGACTGGAAACACCATATATTTT. Its translation: CARVGTGNTIYF. The chain is built from TRBV25-1 and TRBJ1-3; no definite D call. The germline V gene has CDR1 MGHDK and CDR2 SYGVNS. This CDR3 is 12 amino acids long. Trimming took 9 bases from V and 2 from J, leaving 8 bases between them.